The 5 T cell receptor beta chains given below trace back to one sample, sequenced in a study of technical replicates of blood from a handful of donors. Produced via immunoSEQ multiplex PCR; TCRdb's table is partial and in-frame only. The sample lists approximately 75,000 clones; around 97% were seen once. The material sequenced was T cells isolated from PBMCs. Receptors were obtained from a human donor in good health.

The V and J genes are TRBV5-4 and TRBJ2-3, with 11 nucleotides matching TRBD2. The germline gives CDR1 SGHNT, CDR2 YYREEE (reference sequence). J was trimmed by 4 bases and V by 0 bases; bases with no gene match: 13. The CDR3 is made up of 19 amino acids. CDR3 DNA sequence: TGTGCCAGCAGCTTGGAGCTAGCGGGAGGCCCATGGTTAGCAGATACGCAGTATTTT. As protein: CASSLELAGGPWLADTQYF.

This chain connects TRBV15 to TRBJ1-2, with TRBD1 matching 7 bases. The V segment lost 3 bases and the J segment 0 bases; nucleotides outside the gene matches: 7. CDR1 is LNHNV, CDR2 YYDKDF, per germline (reference sequence). The CDR3 is 16 residues long. Here the CDR3 DNA reads TGTGCCACCAGCAGGGATCACGGGACAGCTAACTATGGCTACACCTTC. Translating gives CATSRDHGTANYGYTF. Together with reference TRBV15 and TRBJ1-2, the CDR3 gives the full variable domain: DAMVIQNPRYQVTQFGKPVTLSCSQTLNHNVMYWYQQKSSQAPKLLFHYYDKDFNNEADTPDNFQSRRPNTSFCFLDIRSPGLGDTAMYLCATSRDHGTANYGYTFGSGTRLTVV.

The chain links TRBV29-1 to TRBJ2-7, with D possibly being TRBD2 (5 bases). From germline, CDR1 is SQVTM and CDR2 ANQGSEA. V was shortened by 6 bases and J by 12 bases, with 9 bases between the two germline ends. The CDR3 runs 8 residues. CDR3 in amino acids: CSVRELYF. In nucleotides, the CDR3 is TGCAGCGTACGGGAATTGTACTTC.

The genes are TRBV19 and TRBJ1-1, with a tentative D call TRBD1 (5 bases). Germline-derived CDR1 and CDR2 are LNHDA and SQIVND (reference sequence). The V end was cut by 6 bases, the J end by 4 bases, with 15 bases between. The CDR3 has 14 residues. Written as DNA, the CDR3 is TGTGCCAGTAGCCCCCAGGGAGGGGCCACTGAAGCTTTCTTT. Translated, it gives CASSPQGGATEAFF.

The chain is built from TRBV6-1 and TRBJ1-1, with 9 bases that match TRBD1. V shed 10 bases and J 11 bases; nucleotides not matched to a gene: 11. The CDR3 is 12 residues long. Germline CDR1 is MNHNS and CDR2 is SASEGT. The CDR3 sequence: CATGLQGAGAFF. CDR3 DNA: TGTGCCACAGGATTACAGGGGGCTGGTGCTTTCTTT.